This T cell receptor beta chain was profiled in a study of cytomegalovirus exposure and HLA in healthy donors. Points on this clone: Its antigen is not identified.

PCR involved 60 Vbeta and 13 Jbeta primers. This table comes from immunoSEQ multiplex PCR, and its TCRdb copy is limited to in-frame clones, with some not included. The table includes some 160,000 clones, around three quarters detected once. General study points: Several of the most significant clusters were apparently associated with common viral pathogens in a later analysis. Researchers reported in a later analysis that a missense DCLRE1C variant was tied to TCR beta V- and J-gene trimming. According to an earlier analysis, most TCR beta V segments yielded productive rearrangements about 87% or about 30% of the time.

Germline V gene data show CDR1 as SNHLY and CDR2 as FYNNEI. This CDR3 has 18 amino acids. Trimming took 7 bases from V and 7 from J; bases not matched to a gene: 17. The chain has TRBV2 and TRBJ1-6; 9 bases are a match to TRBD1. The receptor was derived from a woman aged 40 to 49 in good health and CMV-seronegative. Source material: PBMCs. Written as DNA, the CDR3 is TGTGCCAGCACCAAATGGGGACAGGGTCATGGTGGGAATTCACCCCTCCACTTT. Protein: CASTKWGQGHGGNSPLHF.